This T cell receptor beta chain was documented in a study of shared T cell receptors in the human thymus. The repertoire was sequenced with immunoSEQ multiplex PCR; TCRdb's copy has only in-frame clones and lacks some. The profile shows 500,000 to 750,000 clones, around 87% of them singletons. Germline CDR1 reads SGHAT; CDR2 reads FQNNGV. The CDR3 sequence is 18 residues long. V gave up 5 bases and J gave up 0 bases, with 20 bases separating them. This sample also belongs to another study, concerning human thymus T cells. That source adds: Having corrective surgery for congenital heart defects, healthy Finnish infants were the ones who donated. Thymic resections from corrective heart surgery supplied the tissue. V and J gene usage appeared biased in thymic and blood repertoires. Overlap was high between thymic repertoires from unrelated individuals, as reported in related research.

The source of this sequence is a boy under three years old with a congenital heart defect. The sample comprised thymocytes. The rearrangement uses TRBV11-2 and TRBJ1-5; TRBD1 is a possible D gene (5 bases). CDR3: CASSNPGGRVNSNQPQHF. The CDR3 region has the DNA TGTGCCAGCAGCAACCCAGGTGGCAGGGTTAATAGCAATCAGCCCCAGCATTTT.